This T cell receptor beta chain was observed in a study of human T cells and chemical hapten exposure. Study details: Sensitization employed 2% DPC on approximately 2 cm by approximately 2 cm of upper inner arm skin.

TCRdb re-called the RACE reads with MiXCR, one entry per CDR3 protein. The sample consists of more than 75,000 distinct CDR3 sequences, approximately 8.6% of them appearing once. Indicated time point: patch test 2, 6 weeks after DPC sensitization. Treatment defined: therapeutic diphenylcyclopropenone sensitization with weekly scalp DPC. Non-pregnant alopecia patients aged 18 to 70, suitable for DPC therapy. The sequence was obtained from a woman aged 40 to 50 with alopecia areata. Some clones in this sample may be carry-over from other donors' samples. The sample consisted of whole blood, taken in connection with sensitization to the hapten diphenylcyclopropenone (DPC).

In DNA form, the CDR3 reads TGTGCCAGCAGCTTAGAGGGTGTTAGCGGAACCTACGAGCAGTACTTC. This sequence encodes CASSLEGVSGTYEQYF. The chain links TRBV7-2 to TRBJ2-7; D is possibly TRBD2 (6 bases). The CDR3 extends over 16 amino acids. The germline CDR1 and CDR2 sequences are SGHTA and FQGNSA. The V and J ends lost 1 base and 2 bases respectively, with 15 bases between them. Drawing the rest from reference TRBV7-2 and TRBJ2-7, the complete variable domain is GAGVSQSPSNKVTEKGKDVELRCDPISGHTALYWYRQSLGQGLEFLIYFQGNSAPDKSGLPSDRFSAERTGGSVSTLTIQRTQQEDSAVYLCASSLEGVSGTYEQYFGPGTRLTVT.